The 25 T cell receptor beta chains presented below share a single source sample, sequenced in a study of yellow fever vaccine responses in identical twins. TCRdb analysed the RT-PCR reads with MiXCR anew, one entry per CDR3 protein. The sample shows about 3,500 distinct CDR3 sequences, about 83% of them seen only once. The specimen was T cells from blood (PBMCs), unsorted or a sorted subset (not recorded which), collected before or after yellow fever vaccination (not recorded which). Receptors were obtained from a woman in her late teens or twenties who received the yellow fever vaccine.

The chain carries TRBV5-1 and TRBJ2-1; D is uncertain. CDR1 is SGHRS, CDR2 YFSETQ, per germline. The CDR3 has 16 residues. The ends were cut back, 4 bases at V and 0 bases at J, with 14 bases in the middle. The CDR3 reads CASSRGVIRSYNEQFF. The CDR3 region has the DNA TGCGCCAGCAGCCGCGGAGTAATCCGCTCCTACAATGAGCAGTTCTTC.

This clonotype was recorded only once. The chain carries TRBV11-1 and TRBJ2-3; no firm D call. With 3 bases removed from V and 0 bases from J, the gap between germline ends came to 7 bases. The CDR3 contains 14 residues. Germline V gene data show CDR1 as SGHAT and CDR2 as FQDESV (reference sequence). The CDR3 is CASSFGPSTDTQYF. In DNA, the CDR3 is TGTGCCAGCAGCTTTGGCCCGAGCACAGATACGCAGTATTTT. The full variable domain, in which reference TRBV11-1 and TRBJ2-3 provide the parts outside the CDR3, is EAEVAQSPRYKITEKSQAVAFWCDPISGHATLYWYRQILGQGPELLVQFQDESVVDDSQLPKDRFSAERLKGVDSTLKIQPAELGDSAMYLCASSFGPSTDTQYFGPGTRLTVL.

V usage is TRBV19 and J usage is TRBJ2-1; 12 bases are a match to TRBD2. Germline V gene lookup returns CDR1 LNHDA and CDR2 SQIVND (reference sequence). CDR3 length equals 15 residues. Germline trimming cut 5 bases from V and 12 bases from J; bases unmatched to any gene: 11. The CDR3 here is CASSPKGLAGTVQFF. The CDR3 nucleotides are TGTGCCAGTAGTCCCAAGGGACTAGCGGGCACAGTGCAGTTCTTC.

This clonotype was recorded a few times. The gene calls are TRBV6-1 and TRBJ1-2, with 9 bases fitting TRBD1. The CDR3 has 15 residues. V lost 7 bases to trimming and J lost 7 bases; unmatched junction nucleotides: 13. CDR1 and CDR2 (germline): MNHNS, SASEGT. The CDR3, as DNA: TGTGCCAGCACTCTAACAGGGGGCGTCGGTGGTGGCTACACCTTC. Protein product: CASTLTGGVGGGYTF.

This chain connects TRBV28 to TRBJ2-1; 15 bases are shared with TRBD2. The CDR3 totals 15 residues. Germline V gives CDR1 MDHEN, CDR2 SYDVKM. Trimming cost V 5 bases and J 9 bases; bases outside gene matches: 5. The CDR3 coding sequence is TGTGCCAGCAGTAAATGGACTAGCGGGGGGGGTGAGCAGTTCTTC. This translates into CASSKWTSGGGEQFF.

CDR3 coding DNA: TGCGCCAGCAGCTTGGCCACCACTAGCGGGAGTTTCACAGATACGCAGTATTTT. Its translation: CASSLATTSGSFTDTQYF. The chain joins TRBV5-1 to TRBJ2-3; TRBD2 aligns across 11 bases. Germline CDR1 reads SGHRS; CDR2 reads YFSETQ. Trimming cost V 0 bases and J 2 bases; bases outside gene matches: 8. The CDR3 is made up of 18 amino acids.

The genes are TRBV2 and TRBJ2-1, with 9 positions matching TRBD2. This CDR3 comprises 11 residues. With 9 bases clipped from V and 10 bases from J, the junction kept 4 bases outside the gene matches. Germline loops: CDR1 SNHLY, CDR2 FYNNEI. The CDR3 spells CARRGLAEQFF. DNA of the CDR3: TGTGCCAGAAGGGGACTAGCCGAGCAGTTCTTC.

The V gene is TRBV2, the J gene TRBJ2-7; no firm D call. Germline V gene data show CDR1 as SNHLY and CDR2 as FYNNEI. The CDR3 is 12 residues long. The V gene lost 0 bases and the J gene lost 3 bases, with 3 bases spanning the gap. The CDR3 sequence: CASSEAFYEQYF. CDR3 nucleotide sequence: TGTGCCAGCAGTGAAGCTTTCTACGAGCAGTACTTC.

The V and J genes are TRBV29-1 and TRBJ2-1; no clear D. The germline gives CDR1 SQVTM, CDR2 ANQGSEA. This CDR3 spans 12 amino acids. Trimming shortened V by 2 bases and J by 4 bases, and 6 bases separated the two germline ends. The CDR3, as DNA: TGCAGCGTTGAACAGGATTACAATGAGCAGTTCTTC. Translating it yields CSVEQDYNEQFF.

DNA of the CDR3: TGCGCCAGCAGCTTCCAGGGTTGGATGTTTTTT. This encodes CASSFQGWMFF. This chain uses TRBV4-1 with TRBJ1-4, with D tentatively TRBD1 (5 bases). The CDR3 runs 11 residues. V was clipped by 5 bases and J by 15 bases, with 13 bases between them. Germline-derived CDR1 and CDR2 are MGHRA and YSYEKL.

This rearrangement joins TRBV12-3 or TRBV12-4 to TRBJ2-7, with D possibly TRBD1 on 5 matching bases. Trimming left V 2 bases short and J 3 bases short, with 5 bases between. The CDR3 is made up of 12 amino acids. The CDR3 loop is CASSLRGYEQYF. In nucleotides, the CDR3 is TGTGCCAGCAGTTTAAGGGGCTACGAGCAGTACTTC.

This sequence joins TRBV18 and TRBJ2-5, with a weak D call TRBD2 (5 bases). Germline V gives CDR1 KGHSH, CDR2 LQKENI. The CDR3 length is 12 residues. Deletions cut 1 base from V and 9 bases from J, with 9 bases between. The CDR3 DNA reads as TGTGCCAGCTCACCACGGCTGGAGGCCCAGTACTTC. Amino acid sequence: CASSPRLEAQYF.

The chain has TRBV23-1 and TRBJ2-1, with 8 bases fitting TRBD2. TRBV23-1 is known as an ORF, though its function is uncertain. The CDR3 sequence is 16 residues long. Germline trimming cut 6 bases from V and 4 bases from J; bases unmatched to any gene: 11. CDR3 residues: CASRPDGGARYNEQFF. The CDR3 DNA reads as TGCGCCAGCAGGCCAGACGGGGGGGCCCGGTACAATGAGCAGTTCTTC.

This clonotype was found a few times. J is TRBJ2-2 and V is TRBV5-1; the D is unclear. Germline lookup yields CDR1 SGHRS and CDR2 YFSETQ. Trimming left V 2 bases short and J 3 bases short, with 14 bases between. This CDR3 comprises 16 residues. The DNA of the CDR3 is TGCGCCAGCAGCTTCTATCCGGGCCCGCACACCGGGGAGCTGTTTTTT. It codes for CASSFYPGPHTGELFF.

The V and J genes are TRBV7-6 and TRBJ2-7; 7 positions match TRBD2. Germline V gives CDR1 SGHVS, CDR2 FNYEAQ. The CDR3 is made up of 16 amino acids. V lost 1 base, J lost 0 bases, and 6 bases stayed unmatched. The CDR3 protein is CASSLGAGTISYEQYF. The CDR3 DNA follows: TGTGCCAGCAGCTTAGGGGCCGGGACTATCTCCTACGAGCAGTACTTC. Supplemented by reference TRBV7-6 and TRBJ2-7, the full variable domain reads GAGVSQSPRYKVTKRGQDVALRCDPISGHVSLYWYRQALGQGPEFLTYFNYEAQQDKSGLPNDRFSAERPEGSISTLTIQRTEQRDSAMYRCASSLGAGTISYEQYFGPGTRLTVT.

V and J are TRBV5-4 and TRBJ2-1, with unresolved D. The ends were cut back, 4 bases at V and 6 bases at J, with 11 bases in the middle. The CDR3 has 13 residues. The germline gives CDR1 SGHNT, CDR2 YYREEE (reference sequence). CDR3 protein: CASSILASNEQFF. The CDR3 DNA reads TGTGCCAGCAGCATACTTGCGTCCAATGAGCAGTTCTTC. The entire variable domain, with the rest obtained from reference TRBV5-4 and TRBJ2-1, is as follows: ETGVTQSPTHLIKTRGQQVTLRCSSQSGHNTVSWYQQALGQGPQFIFQYYREEENGRGNFPPRFSGLQFPNYSSELNVNALELDDSALYLCASSILASNEQFFGPGTRLTVL.

V usage is TRBV15 and J usage is TRBJ2-1; no reliable D call. The V end lost 0 bases, the J end lost 6 bases, and 9 bases lay between the germline ends. The CDR3 has 14 amino acids. Germline V CDR1 and CDR2: LNHNV, YYDKDF (reference sequence). For the CDR3, the DNA is TGTGCCACCAGCAGAGACCCGGGTAGCAATGAGCAGTTCTTC. It is translated as CATSRDPGSNEQFF.

CDR3 bases: TGTGCCAGCAGGATACTAGCGGGAGAGGCCGCTGAGCAGTTCTTC. Amino acid sequence: CASRILAGEAAEQFF. This sequence joins TRBV11-2 and TRBJ2-1; 11 bases agree with TRBD2. CDR3 length: 15 amino acids. The V segment lost 6 bases and the J segment 9 bases; nucleotides outside the gene matches: 10. Germline CDR1 SGHAT, CDR2 FQNNGV.

The J gene is TRBJ1-4, the V gene TRBV3-1, with 8 bases fitting TRBD1. Germline V gives CDR1 LGHDT, CDR2 YNNKEL (reference sequence). This CDR3 comprises 15 residues. The ends lost 4 bases at V and 7 bases at J; junction bases unmatched: 8. The CDR3 nucleotides read TGTGCCAGCAGCCCGCGGACAGGGTCTAGTGAAAAACTGTTTTTT. This translates into CASSPRTGSSEKLFF.

This clonotype has just a few counts. The chain couples TRBV10-3 to TRBJ2-7; TRBD1 matches at 9 bases. CDR3 length: 14 amino acids. The J segment lost 5 bases and the V segment lost 4 bases, leaving 6 bases of the junction unmatched. Germline-derived CDR1 and CDR2 are ENHRY and SYGVKD. DNA for the CDR3: TGTGCCATCAGTGTGGGACAGGGCGGAAACGAGCAGTACTTC. It specifies CAISVGQGGNEQYF.

J is TRBJ1-1 and V is TRBV10-3, with D uncertain. Trimming shortened V by 7 bases and J by 0 bases, and 12 bases separated the two germline ends. CDR1 ENHRY and CDR2 SYGVKD come from the germline V gene. The CDR3 loop spans 14 amino acids. CDR3 nucleotides: TGTGCCATCAACAATTCGGGGATGAACACTGAAGCTTTCTTT. Its protein product is CAINNSGMNTEAFF.

The rearrangement uses TRBV7-2 and TRBJ2-7; D possibly corresponds to TRBD2 (5 bases). Germline V gene data show CDR1 as SGHTA and CDR2 as FQGNSA. Trimming took 5 bases from V and 6 from J, leaving 17 bases between them. The CDR3 runs 14 residues. The CDR3 DNA follows: TGTGCCAGCAGCCCCGAGGGATTTTCGAGCGAGCAGTACTTC. It encodes CASSPEGFSSEQYF.

The V and J genes are TRBV18 and TRBJ2-7, with D perhaps matching TRBD1 (5 bases). This CDR3 has 14 residues. The V gene's germline CDR1 is KGHSH and CDR2 LQKENI. V lost 2 bases and J 4 bases, leaving 12 bases between the germline ends. The CDR3 reads CASSPNNRLYEQYF. The CDR3 coding sequence is TGTGCCAGCTCACCAAACAACAGGTTGTACGAGCAGTACTTC.

The chain joins TRBV25-1 to TRBJ2-5, with a tentative D call TRBD1 (5 bases). Trimming stripped 4 bases from V and 5 bases from J, with 11 bases between. Germline CDR1 MGHDK, CDR2 SYGVNS. This CDR3 region has 13 residues. CDR3 sequence (DNA): TGTGCCAGCAGTGGACAGTTACGGGAGACCCAGTACTTC. Translation: CASSGQLRETQYF.

The V and J genes are TRBV6-1 and TRBJ1-1; the D is unclear. V was clipped by 2 bases and J by 7 bases, with 8 bases between them. Germline V gene lookup returns CDR1 MNHNS and CDR2 SASEGT. The CDR3 runs to 12 residues. Here the CDR3 reads CASSEKRDEAFF. The CDR3 DNA is TGTGCCAGCAGTGAAAAGAGAGATGAAGCTTTCTTT.